This is a list of T cell receptor beta chains from one sample in a study of blood T cell repertoires in COVID-19. The table came from immunoSEQ multiplex PCR; TCRdb's copy has only in-frame clones and leaves some out. The sample has 200,000 to 300,000 clones, approximately 83% seen once. The specimen sequenced was peripheral blood. The receptors here all came from a man aged 35-49 years with acute or convalescent COVID-19. Both conserved end residues are part of each CDR3. The order of the fields is J gene, V gene, clone size, D gene, CDR3 DNA, CDR3 protein. A D gene is named only where the DNA matches it firmly. Part of the rows lack a size; the others show once, few, many or a class for expanded clones.

TRBJ2-1,TRBV5-6,few,TRBD1,TGTGCCAGCAGCTCCGAAGGACAGGGGTTGTATTTCAATGAGCAGTTCTTC,CASSSEGQGLYFNEQFF
TRBJ1-1,TRBV19,.,.,TGTGCCAGTAGTATTTCCGGGATTAACACTGAAGCTTTCTTT,CASSISGINTEAFF
TRBJ2-5,TRBV4-1,.,.,TGCGCCAGCAGCCCATGGGCGCGGGACTACCAAGAGACCCAGTACTTC,CASSPWARDYQETQYF
TRBJ2-1,TRBV19,once,.,TGTGCCAGTACCCCCTCCGGGACTCCGCCTTCCGAAGGAGGGCAGTTCTTC,CASTPSGTPPSEGGQFF
TRBJ1-1,TRBV15,.,TRBD1,TGTGCCACCAGCAGAGGGGGATATGGTCGGGAGGACAGGGGCAAAATCGTGAACACTGAAGCTTTCTTT,CATSRGGYGREDRGKIVNTEAFF
TRBJ2-5,TRBV5-6,.,TRBD2,TGTGCCAGCAGCTTGACTAGCGGTTTCCAAGAGACCCAGTACTTC,CASSLTSGFQETQYF
TRBJ1-4,TRBV18,.,.,TGTGCCAGCTCTCGGGAGTTTGATGAAAAACTGTTTTTT,CASSREFDEKLFF
TRBJ1-1,TRBV25-1,.,TRBD1,TGTGCCAGCAGTGACCCCAGACAGGGAGACACTGAAGCTTTCTTT,CASSDPRQGDTEAFF
TRBJ2-3,TRBV6-2/TRBV6-3,few,.,TGTGCCAGCAGTTACGGCGGCAGCACAGATACGCAGTATTTT,CASSYGGSTDTQYF
TRBJ2-1,TRBV11-3,many,TRBD1,TGTGCCAGCAGCGCCGGACAGGTGGAGCGTCCCAATGAGCAGTTCTTC,CASSAGQVERPNEQFF
TRBJ2-7,TRBV9,once,TRBD2,TGTGCCAGCAGCGTAGGACCGCGGGAGGTCTACGAGCAGTACTTC,CASSVGPREVYEQYF